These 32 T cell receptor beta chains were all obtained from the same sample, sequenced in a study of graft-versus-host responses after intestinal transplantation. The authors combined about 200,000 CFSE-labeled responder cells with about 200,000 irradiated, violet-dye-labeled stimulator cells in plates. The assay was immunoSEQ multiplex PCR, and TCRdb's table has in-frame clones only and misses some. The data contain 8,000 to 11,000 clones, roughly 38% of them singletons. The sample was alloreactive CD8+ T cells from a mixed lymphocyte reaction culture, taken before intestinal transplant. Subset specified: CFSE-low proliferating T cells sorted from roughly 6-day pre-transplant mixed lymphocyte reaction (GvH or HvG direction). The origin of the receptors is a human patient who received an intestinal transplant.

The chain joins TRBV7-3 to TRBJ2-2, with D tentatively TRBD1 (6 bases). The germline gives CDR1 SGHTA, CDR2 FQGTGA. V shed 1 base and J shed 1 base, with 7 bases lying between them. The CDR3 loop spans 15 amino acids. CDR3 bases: TGTGCCAGCAGCTTAATACAGGGGAACACCGGGGAGCTGTTTTTT. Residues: CASSLIQGNTGELFF.

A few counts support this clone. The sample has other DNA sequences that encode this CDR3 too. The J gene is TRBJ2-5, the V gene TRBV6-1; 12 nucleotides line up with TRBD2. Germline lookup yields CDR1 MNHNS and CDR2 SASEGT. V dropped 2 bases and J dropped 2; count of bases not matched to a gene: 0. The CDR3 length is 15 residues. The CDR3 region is CASSELAGGQETQYF. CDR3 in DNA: TGTGCCAGCAGTGAACTAGCGGGAGGGCAAGAGACCCAGTACTTC.

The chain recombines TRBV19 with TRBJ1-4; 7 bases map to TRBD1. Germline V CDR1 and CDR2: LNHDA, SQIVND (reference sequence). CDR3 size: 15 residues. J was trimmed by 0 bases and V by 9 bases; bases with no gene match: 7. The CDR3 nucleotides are TGTGCCAGAAAGGACAGGTTCTCAACTAATGAAAAACTGTTTTTT. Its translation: CARKDRFSTNEKLFF.

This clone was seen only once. The CDR3 here is CASSVEFRGDTQYF. CDR3 sequence (DNA): TGTGCCAGCAGCGTAGAGTTTCGGGGAGATACGCAGTATTTT. The chain links TRBV9 to TRBJ2-3, with a possible D match to TRBD2 (5 bases). Germline V gene lookup returns CDR1 SGDLS and CDR2 YYNGEE. This CDR3 region has 14 residues. V was cut by 0 bases and J by 5 bases, with 10 bases left in between.

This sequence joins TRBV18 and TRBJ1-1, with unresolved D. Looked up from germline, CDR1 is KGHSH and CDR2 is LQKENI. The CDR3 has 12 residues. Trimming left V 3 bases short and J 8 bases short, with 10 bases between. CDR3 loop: CASSPSSKEAFF. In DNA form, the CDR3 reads TGTGCCAGCTCACCGTCGAGCAAAGAAGCTTTCTTT. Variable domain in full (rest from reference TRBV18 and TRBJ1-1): NAGVMQNPRHLVRRRGQEARLRCSPMKGHSHVYWYRQLPEEGLKFMVYLQKENIIDESGMPKERFSAEFPKEGPSILRIQQVVRGDSAAYFCASSPSSKEAFFGQGTRLTVV.

The CDR3 loop reads CASTVGTSGYNEQFF. The CDR3 DNA reads as TGTGCCAGTACCGTTGGGACTAGCGGATACAATGAGCAGTTCTTC. The rearrangement uses TRBV19 and TRBJ2-1; TRBD2 agrees at 11 bases. Unmatched junction bases numbered 6, after V lost 7 bases and J lost 4 bases. CDR1 is LNHDA and CDR2 is SQIVND in the germline V gene (reference sequence). The CDR3 spans 15 residues.

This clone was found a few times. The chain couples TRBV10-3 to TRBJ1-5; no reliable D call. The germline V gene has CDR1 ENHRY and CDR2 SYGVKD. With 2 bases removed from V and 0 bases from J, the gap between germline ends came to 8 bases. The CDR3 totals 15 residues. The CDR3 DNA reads TGTGCCATCAGTGAGGTCGGTTTTAGCAATCAGCCCCAGCATTTT. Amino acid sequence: CAISEVGFSNQPQHF.

DNA for the CDR3: TGTGCCAGCAGTACCTTACAGGGTCTAGGCAATCAGCCCCAGCATTTT. This gives the protein CASSTLQGLGNQPQHF. This chain connects TRBV27 to TRBJ1-5, with D possibly TRBD1 on 6 matching bases. The CDR3 length is 16 residues. The V and J ends lost 5 bases and 2 bases respectively, with 16 bases between them. From germline, CDR1 is MNHEY and CDR2 SMNVEV (reference sequence).

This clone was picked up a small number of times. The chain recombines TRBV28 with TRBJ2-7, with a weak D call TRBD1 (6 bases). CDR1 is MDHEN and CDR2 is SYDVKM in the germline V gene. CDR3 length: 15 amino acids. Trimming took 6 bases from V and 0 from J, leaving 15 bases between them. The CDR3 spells CASRPAGTRSYEQYF. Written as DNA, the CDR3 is TGTGCCAGCAGGCCCGCCGGGACACGCTCCTACGAGCAGTACTTC. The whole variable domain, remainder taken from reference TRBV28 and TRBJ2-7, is DVKVTQSSRYLVKRTGEKVFLECVQDMDHENMFWYRQDPGLGLRLIYFSYDVKMKEKGDIPEGYSVSREKKERFSLILESASTNQTSMYLCASRPAGTRSYEQYFGPGTRLTVT.

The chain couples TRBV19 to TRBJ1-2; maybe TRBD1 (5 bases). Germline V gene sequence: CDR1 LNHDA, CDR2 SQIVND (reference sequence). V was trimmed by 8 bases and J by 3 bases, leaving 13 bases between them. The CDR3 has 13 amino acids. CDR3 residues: CASSTDGYYGYTF. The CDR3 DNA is TGTGCCAGTTCGACAGACGGCTACTATGGCTACACCTTC.

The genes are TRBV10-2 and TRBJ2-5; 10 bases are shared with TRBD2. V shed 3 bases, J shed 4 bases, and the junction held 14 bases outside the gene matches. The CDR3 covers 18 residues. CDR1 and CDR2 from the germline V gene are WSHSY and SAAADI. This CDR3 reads CASSDPHGTSEKGETQYF. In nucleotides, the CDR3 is TGCGCCAGCAGTGACCCCCACGGGACTAGCGAGAAAGGAGAGACCCAGTACTTC.

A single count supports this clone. CDR3 region: CASSPRRGDEQYF. CDR3 bases: TGTGCCAGCAGTCCAAGGCGGGGCGACGAGCAGTACTTC. The chain has TRBV27 and TRBJ2-7, with TRBD2 as a possible D gene (6 bases). CDR1 and CDR2 from the germline V gene are MNHEY and SMNVEV (reference sequence). The CDR3 spans 13 residues. V lost 5 bases, J lost 5 bases, and 13 bases lay in between.

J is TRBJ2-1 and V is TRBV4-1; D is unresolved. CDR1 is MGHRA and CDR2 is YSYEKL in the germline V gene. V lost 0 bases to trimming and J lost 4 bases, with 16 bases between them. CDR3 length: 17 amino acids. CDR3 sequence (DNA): TGCGCCAGCAGCCAAGAGAGCGTCCCCTCGGGTTACAATGAGCAGTTCTTC. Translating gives CASSQESVPSGYNEQFF.

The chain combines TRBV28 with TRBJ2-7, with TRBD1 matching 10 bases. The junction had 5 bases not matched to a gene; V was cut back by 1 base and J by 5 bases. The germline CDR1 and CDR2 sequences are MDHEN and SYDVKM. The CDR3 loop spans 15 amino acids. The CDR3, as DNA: TGTGCCAGCAGTTTATTTGGACAGGGGGTACACGAGCAGTACTTC. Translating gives CASSLFGQGVHEQYF.

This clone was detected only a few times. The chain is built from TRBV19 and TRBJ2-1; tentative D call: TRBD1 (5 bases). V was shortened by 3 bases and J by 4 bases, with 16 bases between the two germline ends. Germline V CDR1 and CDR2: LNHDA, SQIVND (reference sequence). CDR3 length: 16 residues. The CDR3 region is CASSIDGRVKYNEQFF. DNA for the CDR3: TGTGCCAGTAGTATCGATGGCAGGGTAAAGTACAATGAGCAGTTCTTC.

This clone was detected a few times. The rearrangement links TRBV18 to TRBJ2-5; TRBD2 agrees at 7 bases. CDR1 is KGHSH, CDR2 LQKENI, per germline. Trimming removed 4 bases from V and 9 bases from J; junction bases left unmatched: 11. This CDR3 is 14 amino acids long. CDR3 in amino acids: CASSLQSGAKAQYF. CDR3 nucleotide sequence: TGTGCCAGCTCACTACAAAGCGGGGCGAAGGCCCAGTACTTC.

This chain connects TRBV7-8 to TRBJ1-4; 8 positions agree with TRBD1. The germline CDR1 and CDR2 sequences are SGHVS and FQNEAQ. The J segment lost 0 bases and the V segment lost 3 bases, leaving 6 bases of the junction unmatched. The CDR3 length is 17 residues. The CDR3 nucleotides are TGTGCCAGCAGCTTTTATCGGGACAGGACAACTAATGAAAAACTGTTTTTT. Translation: CASSFYRDRTTNEKLFF. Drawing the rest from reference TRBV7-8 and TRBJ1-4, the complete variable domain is GAGVSQSPRYKVAKRGQDVALRCDPISGHVSLFWYQQALGQGPEFLTYFQNEAQLDKSGLPSDRFFAERPEGSVSTLKIQRTQQEDSAVYLCASSFYRDRTTNEKLFFGSGTQLSVL.

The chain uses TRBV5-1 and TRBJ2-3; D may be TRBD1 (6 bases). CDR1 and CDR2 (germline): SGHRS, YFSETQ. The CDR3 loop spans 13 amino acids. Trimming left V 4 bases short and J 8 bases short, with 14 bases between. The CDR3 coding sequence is TGCGCCAGCAGCGGTTGGGGGCCGCGTACGCAGTATTTT. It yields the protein CASSGWGPRTQYF.

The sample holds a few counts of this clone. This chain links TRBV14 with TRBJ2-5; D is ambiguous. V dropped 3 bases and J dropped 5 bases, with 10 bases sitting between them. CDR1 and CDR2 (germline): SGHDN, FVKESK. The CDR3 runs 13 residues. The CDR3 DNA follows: TGTGCCAGCAGCCAGACTTATCCGGAGACCCAGTACTTC. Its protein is CASSQTYPETQYF.

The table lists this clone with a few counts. The CDR3 is CASRRGLAGGREQYF. The CDR3 coding sequence is TGCGCCAGCAGGAGGGGACTAGCGGGAGGGAGGGAGCAGTACTTC. This chain joins TRBV4-1 and TRBJ2-7, with 16 bases identical to TRBD2. V shed 6 bases, J shed 7 bases, and the junction held 6 bases outside the gene matches. The CDR3 length is 15 residues. The germline CDR1 and CDR2 sequences are MGHRA and YSYEKL.

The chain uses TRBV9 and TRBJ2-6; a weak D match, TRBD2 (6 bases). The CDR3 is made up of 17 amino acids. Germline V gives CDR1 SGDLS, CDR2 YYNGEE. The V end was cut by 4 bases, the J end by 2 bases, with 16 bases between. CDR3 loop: CASSPQGKRAGANVLTF. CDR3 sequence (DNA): TGTGCCAGCAGCCCTCAGGGAAAGCGGGCTGGGGCCAACGTCCTGACTTTC. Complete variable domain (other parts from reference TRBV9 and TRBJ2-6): DSGVTQTPKHLITATGQRVTLRCSPRSGDLSVYWYQQSLDQGLQFLIQYYNGEERAKGNILERFSAQQFPDLHSELNLSSLELGDSALYFCASSPQGKRAGANVLTFGAGSRLTVL.

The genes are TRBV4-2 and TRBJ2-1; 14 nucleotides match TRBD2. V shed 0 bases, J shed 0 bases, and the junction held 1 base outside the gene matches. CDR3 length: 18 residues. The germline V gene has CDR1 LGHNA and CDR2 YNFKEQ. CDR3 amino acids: CASSQDGTSGSSYNEQFF. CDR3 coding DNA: TGTGCCAGCAGCCAAGATGGGACTAGCGGGAGCTCCTACAATGAGCAGTTCTTC.

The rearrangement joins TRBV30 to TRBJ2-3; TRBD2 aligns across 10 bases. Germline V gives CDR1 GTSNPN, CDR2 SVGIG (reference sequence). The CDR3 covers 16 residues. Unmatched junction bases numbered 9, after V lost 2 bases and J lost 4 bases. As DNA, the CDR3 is TGTGCCTGGAGTCCGGGAACTAGCGGGGTTGCAGATACGCAGTATTTT. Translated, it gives CAWSPGTSGVADTQYF.

The CDR3: CASSLTGVELAGLNEQFF. The CDR3 region has the DNA TGTGCCAGCAGCTTAACAGGGGTCGAGCTAGCGGGGTTAAATGAGCAGTTCTTC. V gene TRBV11-2 combines with J gene TRBJ2-1; TRBD2 matches 9 bases. The CDR3 runs 18 residues. The germline CDR1 and CDR2 sequences are SGHAT and FQNNGV. V lost 2 bases, J lost 7 bases, and 15 bases stayed unmatched. The full variable domain, with the rest looked up from reference TRBV11-2 and TRBJ2-1, is EAGVAQSPRYKIIEKRQSVAFWCNPISGHATLYWYQQILGQGPKLLIQFQNNGVVDDSQLPKDRFSAERLKGVDSTLKIQPAKLEDSAVYLCASSLTGVELAGLNEQFFGPGTRLTVL.

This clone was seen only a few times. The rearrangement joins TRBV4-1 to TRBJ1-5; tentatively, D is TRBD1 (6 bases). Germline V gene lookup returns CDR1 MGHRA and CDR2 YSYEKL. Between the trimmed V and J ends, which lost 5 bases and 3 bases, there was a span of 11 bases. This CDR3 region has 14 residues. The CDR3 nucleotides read TGCGCCAGCAGCTCCGGGACACTCAATCAGCCCCAGCATTTT. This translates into CASSSGTLNQPQHF.

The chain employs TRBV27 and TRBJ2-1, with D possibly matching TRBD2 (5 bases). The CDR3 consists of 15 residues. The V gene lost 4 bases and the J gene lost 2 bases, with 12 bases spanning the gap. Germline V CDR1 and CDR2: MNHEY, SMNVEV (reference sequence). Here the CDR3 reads CASSSGTRAYNEQFF. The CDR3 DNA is TGTGCCAGCAGTTCCGGAACGAGGGCCTACAATGAGCAGTTCTTC.

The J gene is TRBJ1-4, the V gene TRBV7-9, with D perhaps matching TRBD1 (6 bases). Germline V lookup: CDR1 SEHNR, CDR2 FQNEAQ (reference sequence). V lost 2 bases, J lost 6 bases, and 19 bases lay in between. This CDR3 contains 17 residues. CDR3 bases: TGTGCCAGCAGCTTATTTGAACAGGGCAAGATTTATGAAAAACTGTTTTTT. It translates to CASSLFEQGKIYEKLFF.

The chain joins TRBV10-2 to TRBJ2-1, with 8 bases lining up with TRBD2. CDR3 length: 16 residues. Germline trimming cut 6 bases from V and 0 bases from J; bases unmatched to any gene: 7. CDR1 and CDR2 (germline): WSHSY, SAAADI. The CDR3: CASSLPGTSSYNEQFF. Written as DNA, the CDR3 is TGCGCCAGCAGCCTCCCCGGGACTAGCTCCTACAATGAGCAGTTCTTC.

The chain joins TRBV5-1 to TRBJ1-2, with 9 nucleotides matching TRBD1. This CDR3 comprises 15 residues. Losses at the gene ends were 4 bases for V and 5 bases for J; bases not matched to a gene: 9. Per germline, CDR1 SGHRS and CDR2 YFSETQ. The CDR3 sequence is CASSPKTGGLYGYTF. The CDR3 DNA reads TGCGCCAGCAGCCCGAAAACAGGGGGCTTATATGGCTACACCTTC. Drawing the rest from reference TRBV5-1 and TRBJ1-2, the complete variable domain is KAGVTQTPRYLIKTRGQQVTLSCSPISGHRSVSWYQQTPGQGLQFLFEYFSETQRNKGNFPGRFSGRQFSNSRSEMNVSTLELGDSALYLCASSPKTGGLYGYTFGSGTRLTVV.

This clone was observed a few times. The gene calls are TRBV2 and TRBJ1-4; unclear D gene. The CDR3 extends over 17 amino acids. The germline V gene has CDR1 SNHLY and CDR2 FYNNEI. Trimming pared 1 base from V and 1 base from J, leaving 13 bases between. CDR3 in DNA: TGTGCCAGCAGTGAAGATTCGGAGTCTTTAACTAATGAAAAACTGTTTTTT. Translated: CASSEDSESLTNEKLFF.

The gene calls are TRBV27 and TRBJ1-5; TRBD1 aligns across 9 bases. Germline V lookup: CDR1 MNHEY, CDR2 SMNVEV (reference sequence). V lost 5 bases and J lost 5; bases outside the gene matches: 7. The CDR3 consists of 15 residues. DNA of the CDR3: TGTGCCAGCAGTCCGGGACAGGGCGACTATCAGCCCCAGCATTTT. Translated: CASSPGQGDYQPQHF.

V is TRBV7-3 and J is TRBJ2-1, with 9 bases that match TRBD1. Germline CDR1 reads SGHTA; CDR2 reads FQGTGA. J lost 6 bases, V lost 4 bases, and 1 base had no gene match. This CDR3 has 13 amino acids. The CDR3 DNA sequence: TGTGCCAGCAGCTCGACAGGGGGCAATGAGCAGTTCTTC. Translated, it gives CASSSTGGNEQFF.